These T cell receptor beta chains were read from a single sample in a study of breast tumors, draining lymph nodes, adjacent tissues. Via MiXCR, TCRdb re-called the multiplex PCR reads, giving one row per CDR3 protein. The sample has roughly 86,000 distinct CDR3 sequences, roughly 19% seen once. The sample comprised axillary lymph node tissue. Receptors were obtained from a female donor with breast cancer. Some clones in this sample may be carry-over from other donors' samples. CDR3s include the opening cysteine and the closing phenylalanine or tryptophan. The D gene is left open where the match is weak. Clone size is stated in some rows and not others, as once, few, many or a class when expanded.

d_call	j_call	clone_size	v_call	cdr3_nt	cdr3_aa
NA	TRBJ1-2	many	TRBV7-9	TGTGCCAGCAGCCAAACAGGGAGTGATGGCTACACCTTC	CASSQTGSDGYTF
NA	TRBJ1-2	many	TRBV6-2/TRBV6-3	TGTGCCAGCAGTTACTGGGCAGGACGAGGTGGCTACACCTTC	CASSYWAGRGGYTF
TRBD2	TRBJ2-1	many	TRBV29-1	TGCAGCGTCCTCCCCGGGACTAGCTCTCATGAGCAGTTCTTC	CSVLPGTSSHEQFF
NA	TRBJ2-3	NA	TRBV30	TGTGCCTGGAGTGATGTCCGGACCAAGGTAGATACGCAGTATTTT	CAWSDVRTKVDTQYF
TRBD1	TRBJ1-6	many	TRBV20-1	TGCAGTGCAAAAACAGGGGATTCACCCCTCCACTTT	CSAKTGDSPLHF
TRBD1	TRBJ2-7	many	TRBV29-1	TGCAGCGTTGAGCGGACAGGAGGCGAGCAGTACTTC	CSVERTGGEQYF
NA	TRBJ1-4	once	TRBV5-1	TGCGCCAGCAGCTTGGGTTACAGCGAACAACTGTTCTTT	CASSLGYSEQLFF
NA	TRBJ1-4	many	TRBV10-3	TGTGCCATCAGTGTACAGGGCCTTAATGAAAAACTGTTTTTT	CAISVQGLNEKLFF
NA	TRBJ1-6	many	TRBV5-5	TGTGCCAGCAGCTTGGAATGGGACGGATATTCACCCCTCCACTTT	CASSLEWDGYSPLHF
NA	TRBJ1-6	many	TRBV5-1	TGCGCCAGCAGCGGCTCCTACAGGGCTGATAATTCACCCCTCCACTTT	CASSGSYRADNSPLHF
NA	TRBJ2-1	many	TRBV10-1	TGCGCCAGCAGCCTCACTAGGAATGAGCAGTTCTTC	CASSLTRNEQFF
NA	TRBJ1-2	many	TRBV2	TGTGCCAGCAGTGATCCACCTTTTAGCGGGCAGGGCGAAAACTATGGCTACACCTTC	CASSDPPFSGQGENYGYTF
NA	TRBJ2-1	many	TRBV29-1	TGCAGCGTGCCCGATGCCCGCAGGACACGATACAATGAGCAGTTCTTC	CSVPDARRTRYNEQFF
NA	TRBJ1-4	NA	TRBV7-9	TGTGCCAGCAGCTTAGTCTCTCGGGGAGTGTCCGAAAAACTGTTTTTT	CASSLVSRGVSEKLFF
NA	TRBJ1-1	NA	TRBV3-1	TGTGCCAGCCATTTCTCGGGGAACACTAAAGCTTTCTTT	CASHFSGNTKAFF
NA	TRBJ2-7	many	TRBV7-6	TGTGCCAGCAGCTTAGACGGCCAAAGCTACGAGCAGTACTTC	CASSLDGQSYEQYF
NA	TRBJ1-2	many	TRBV6-4	TGTGCCAGCAGTGAACGTCGGCAGGGTCATGGCTACACCTTC	CASSERRQGHGYTF
NA	TRBJ2-1	many	TRBV7-9	TGTGCCAGCAGCTTAGTCAGCAGGGGGCTTAGGACTAGGGTAATCAATGAGCAGTTCTTC	CASSLVSRGLRTRVINEQFF
NA	TRBJ2-3	many	TRBV10-1	TGCGCCAGCAGTGCGGGGTTAGGAACGCATACGCAGTATTTT	CASSAGLGTHTQYF
NA	TRBJ2-3	many	TRBV9	TGTGCCAGCAGCGTAGGGCAGCGAGTCACAGATACGCAGTATTTT	CASSVGQRVTDTQYF
NA	TRBJ2-1	many	TRBV2	TGTGCCAGCAGTGTTTCCGGAAGTCACAATGAGCAGTTCTTC	CASSVSGSHNEQFF
NA	TRBJ2-7	many	TRBV5-1	TGCGCCAGCAGCTTGGCGGCAGGGTATGGCTACGAGCAGTACTTC	CASSLAAGYGYEQYF
NA	TRBJ2-1	many	TRBV27	TGTGCCAGCGGGAGGGGGCAAAATGAGCAGTTCTTC	CASGRGQNEQFF
TRBD2	TRBJ2-1	many	TRBV20-1	TGCAGTGCTAGGCTAGCGGGAAGCTCCTACAATGAGCAGTTCTTC	CSARLAGSSYNEQFF
TRBD2	TRBJ2-7	many	TRBV7-2	TGTGCCAGCAGCTTTGGTAACGGGAGGAACCAGTACTTC	CASSFGNGRNQYF
NA	TRBJ1-3	few	TRBV28	TGTGCCAGCAGTTTATACGCATCTGGAAACACCATATATTTT	CASSLYASGNTIYF
NA	TRBJ2-1	NA	TRBV6-2/TRBV6-3	TGTGCCAGCAGTTACTCGACAGGACTAGTTAAACGTGAGCAGTTCTTC	CASSYSTGLVKREQFF
NA	TRBJ1-4	many	TRBV20-1	TGCAGTGCTAACTCAGGGGTATCGGAAAAACTGTTTTTT	CSANSGVSEKLFF
NA	TRBJ2-5	many	TRBV19	TGTGCCAGTAGAGGAGGGGTAGGAGAGACCCAGTACTTC	CASRGGVGETQYF
NA	TRBJ1-5	many	TRBV2	TGTGCCAGCAGTGCGGGGGCTTTGCAGCCCCAGCATTTT	CASSAGALQPQHF
NA	TRBJ2-7	many	TRBV19	TGTGCCAGTAGTGTACAAGGGAGAGGATACGAGCAGTACTTC	CASSVQGRGYEQYF
TRBD1	TRBJ2-3	NA	TRBV30	TGTGCCTGGAAATCGAGGGGCAGGGGGCTCATCACAGATACGCAGTATTTT	CAWKSRGRGLITDTQYF